The subject of this entry is one TCR beta chain. Its antigen is not identified. The data were taken from a study of T cells in localized non-small cell lung cancer. The method was immunoSEQ multiplex PCR; TCRdb's version includes in-frame clones alone and lacks a portion of them. The table records approximately 29,000 clones, over 80% of them present only once. General study points: The greatest T cell clonality was found in uninvolved adjacent lung (higher than in tumor). A median of 57 clones ranked among the top 100 in tumor appeared in adjacent lung.

The source is a male donor aged 60 or over with stage I lung adenocarcinoma. The specimen comprised peripheral blood, sampled before any cancer treatment.

In nucleotides, the CDR3 is TGTGCCAGCAGGGTGGACAGAACATTTAACAATGAGCAGTTCTTC. Translation gives CASRVDRTFNNEQFF. The V gene is TRBV2, the J gene TRBJ2-1, with D perhaps TRBD1 (6 bases). The V gene lost 6 bases and the J gene lost 5 bases, with 17 bases spanning the gap. The CDR3 length is 15 residues. Germline CDR1 and CDR2: SNHLY and FYNNEI. The whole variable domain, filled in from reference TRBV2 and TRBJ2-1, reads EPEVTQTPSHQVTQMGQEVILRCVPISNHLYFYWYRQILGQKVEFLVSFYNNEISEKSEIFDDQFSVERPDGSNFTLKIRSTKLEDSAMYFCASRVDRTFNNEQFFGPGTRLTVL.